Below are 30 T cell receptor beta chains sequenced from a single sample in a study of blood T cell repertoires in COVID-19. The protocol was immunoSEQ multiplex PCR, while the TCRdb copy is restricted to in-frame clones and leaves out a portion. The sample lists about half a million clones; approximately 85% were seen once. The specimen was peripheral blood. These receptors came from a human donor in a cohort sampled during active COVID-19.

This clone was seen just once. The gene calls are TRBV4-3 and TRBJ1-1; 7 bases align to TRBD1. The CDR3 extends over 14 amino acids. The V gene end was trimmed by 4 bases and the J gene end by 3 bases; junction bases not matched to a gene: 5. Germline V gene lookup returns CDR1 LGHNA and CDR2 YSLEER. CDR3 sequence (DNA): TGCGCCAGCAGCCTTGATACAGGGGACACTGAAGCTTTCTTT. It codes for CASSLDTGDTEAFF.

This clone occurred a few times. Other DNA sequences in this sample translate to the same CDR3. The V and J genes are TRBV3-1 (or the pseudogene TRBV3-2) and TRBJ1-3; D not resolved. Germline V gives CDR1 LGHDT, CDR2 YNNKEL (reference sequence). V was shortened by 4 bases and J by 2 bases, with 3 bases between the two germline ends. CDR3 length equals 12 residues. The CDR3 DNA reads as TGTGCCAGCAGCCCCACTGGAAACACCATATATTTT. Protein product: CASSPTGNTIYF.

V and J are TRBV7-6 and TRBJ1-3; D not certain. The CDR3 totals 16 residues. The V and J ends lost 3 bases and 0 bases respectively, with 12 bases between them. Germline CDR1 SGHVS, CDR2 FNYEAQ. The CDR3, as DNA: TGTGCCAGCAGCTTTGGTGGGCAGTCCTCTGGAAACACCATATATTTT. Amino acids: CASSFGGQSSGNTIYF.

The chain is built from TRBV11-3 and TRBJ2-3; perhaps TRBD2 as D (6 bases). Germline assignment: CDR1 SGHNT and CDR2 YENEEA. Trimming pared 3 bases from V and 4 bases from J, leaving 11 bases between. The CDR3 extends over 14 amino acids. CDR3 amino acids: CASSLGGWADTQYF. CDR3 DNA sequence: TGTGCCAGCAGCTTGGGGGGATGGGCAGATACGCAGTATTTT.

The chain joins TRBV27 to TRBJ2-3; D perhaps matches TRBD1 (5 bases). Germline CDR1 and CDR2: MNHEY and SMNVEV (reference sequence). CDR3 length: 13 amino acids. V gave up 4 bases and J gave up 3 bases, with 8 bases separating them. The CDR3 DNA is TGTGCCAGCAGTTCAGGGTGGACAGATACGCAGTATTTT. This translates into CASSSGWTDTQYF.

The CDR3 here is CASSPSGGGLYGYTF. The CDR3 DNA follows: TGTGCCAGCAGCCCCTCAGGGGGCGGGCTCTATGGCTACACCTTC. The chain recombines TRBV14 with TRBJ1-2, with TRBD1 identical over 8 bases. Germline loops: CDR1 SGHDN, CDR2 FVKESK. The V and J ends lost 4 bases and 4 bases, in that order; junction bases with no gene match: 8. This CDR3 contains 15 residues.

V usage is TRBV11-3 and J usage is TRBJ2-1; 8 bases fit TRBD2. CDR1 is SGHNT and CDR2 is YENEEA in the germline V gene. V shed 5 bases, J shed 5 bases, and the junction held 8 bases outside the gene matches. This CDR3 spans 15 amino acids. The CDR3 nucleotides read TGTGCCAGCAGCCCCCAAGCGGGAGTCGACAATGAGCAGTTCTTC. Protein product: CASSPQAGVDNEQFF.

The gene calls are TRBV9 and TRBJ1-1, with D tentatively TRBD1 (5 bases). The CDR3 loop spans 13 amino acids. V dropped 2 bases and J dropped 4 bases, with 9 bases sitting between them. CDR1 and CDR2 from the germline V gene are SGDLS and YYNGEE. CDR3 protein: CASSVQGGTEAFF. CDR3 nucleotides: TGTGCCAGCAGCGTCCAGGGTGGCACTGAAGCTTTCTTT.

Regarding this clone: Other DNA sequences in this specimen translate into the identical CDR3. V is TRBV6-5 and J is TRBJ2-3; D perhaps matches TRBD2 (5 bases). Per the germline V gene, CDR1 is MNHEY and CDR2 is SVGAGI. This CDR3 has 13 amino acids. With 8 bases removed from V and 1 base from J, the gap between germline ends came to 10 bases. CDR3 coding DNA: TGTGCCAGCCGGGCCGGGGGCACAGATACGCAGTATTTT. Translated: CASRAGGTDTQYF.

The J gene is TRBJ2-7, the V gene TRBV7-8, with 10 nucleotides matching TRBD2. This CDR3 comprises 17 residues. CDR1 SGHVS and CDR2 FQNEAQ come from the germline V gene. Unmatched junction bases numbered 7, after V lost 2 bases and J lost 0 bases. CDR3 loop: CASSLPLAGDFSYEQYF. DNA for the CDR3: TGTGCCAGCAGCTTACCCCTAGCGGGAGATTTCTCCTACGAGCAGTACTTC.

This chain uses TRBV11-2 with TRBJ2-5; maybe TRBD1 (6 bases). Trimming took 5 bases from V and 5 from J, leaving 21 bases between them. The CDR3 is 16 amino acids. CDR1 SGHAT and CDR2 FQNNGV come from the germline V gene. CDR3 loop: CASSPNSGQRAETQYF. DNA of the CDR3: TGTGCCAGCAGCCCAAACTCTGGACAGAGGGCGGAGACCCAGTACTTC.

The chain employs TRBV3-1 (or the pseudogene TRBV3-2) and TRBJ1-5; no clear D. Between the trimmed V and J ends, which lost 1 base and 2 bases, there was a span of 9 bases. The CDR3 is 15 amino acids. The germline gives CDR1 LGHDT, CDR2 YNNKEL (reference sequence). The CDR3 loop reads CASSQAYTRNQPQHF. CDR3 nucleotide sequence: TGTGCCAGCAGCCAAGCTTACACCCGCAATCAGCCCCAGCATTTT.

The rearrangement links TRBV5-1 to TRBJ2-3, with 14 bases matching TRBD2. This CDR3 spans 16 amino acids. Germline V lookup: CDR1 SGHRS, CDR2 YFSETQ. V shed 4 bases, J shed 6 bases, and the junction held 7 bases outside the gene matches. In DNA, the CDR3 is TGCGCCAGCAGCCCCGGGACTAGCGGGAGTGTCGATACGCAGTATTTT. Its translation: CASSPGTSGSVDTQYF.

The V call is TRBV7-9, the J call TRBJ2-1, with D tentatively TRBD2 (5 bases). CDR1 is SEHNR, CDR2 FQNEAQ, per germline (reference sequence). Deletions cut 7 bases from V and 2 bases from J, with 12 bases between. The CDR3 has 14 amino acids. CDR3 residues: CASIPGRAYNEQFF. The DNA for the CDR3 is TGTGCCAGCATCCCGGGAAGGGCCTACAATGAGCAGTTCTTC.

V gene TRBV7-2 combines with J gene TRBJ1-1; D ambiguous. Germline V gene lookup returns CDR1 SGHTA and CDR2 FQGNSA. V was clipped by 5 bases and J by 1 base, with 5 bases between them. CDR3 length: 12 residues. DNA for the CDR3: TGTGCCAGCAGCGAGAGGAACACTGAAGCTTTCTTT. Translation gives CASSERNTEAFF.

The rearrangement joins TRBV28 to TRBJ2-3; 9 bases map to TRBD2. CDR1 MDHEN and CDR2 SYDVKM come from the germline V gene. V shed 5 bases and J 3 bases; nucleotides not matched to a gene: 9. CDR3 length equals 16 residues. CDR3 bases: TGTGCCAGCAGTGATGAAGCGGGAGGCCGTACAGATACGCAGTATTTT. It specifies CASSDEAGGRTDTQYF.

The rearrangement joins TRBV7-3 to TRBJ2-3; the D gene is possibly TRBD1 (6 bases). The germline V and J ends were trimmed by 5 bases and 1 base, with 16 bases remaining between them. The CDR3 totals 16 residues. CDR1 is SGHTA and CDR2 is FQGTGA in the germline V gene. CDR3 DNA sequence: TGTGCCAGCAGCCAAGAAGGGGGTTGGGGCACAGATACGCAGTATTTT. Translated: CASSQEGGWGTDTQYF.

In its sample, this clone was seen a few times. The V call is TRBV4-1, the J call TRBJ2-5; 14 bases match TRBD2. Germline CDR1 and CDR2: MGHRA and YSYEKL. V shed 1 base and J 1 base; nucleotides not matched to a gene: 2. The CDR3 consists of 17 residues. In nucleotides, the CDR3 is TGCGCCAGCAGCCAAGGAGGGACTAGCGGGGGCCAAGAGACCCAGTACTTC. This translates into CASSQGGTSGGQETQYF.

This sequence joins TRBV7-2 and TRBJ2-7; 8 nucleotides align to TRBD1. The junction had 7 bases not matched to a gene; V was cut back by 2 bases and J by 4 bases. The V gene's germline CDR1 is SGHTA and CDR2 FQGNSA. CDR3 length equals 15 residues. The CDR3 loop is CASSLIQGARYEQYF. CDR3 bases: TGTGCCAGCAGCTTAATCCAGGGGGCAAGGTACGAGCAGTACTTC.

This chain's CDR3 is CASSVSSDGEQFF. Written as DNA, the CDR3 is TGTGCCAGCAGCGTCTCTAGCGATGGTGAGCAGTTCTTC. The chain recombines TRBV5-5 with TRBJ2-1; the D gene is possibly TRBD2 (6 bases). This CDR3 has 13 amino acids. Trimming took off 4 bases at V and 9 bases at J, with 14 bases between the two ends. Germline CDR1 reads SGHKS; CDR2 reads YYEKEE (reference sequence).

The J gene is TRBJ1-1, the V gene TRBV5-1; 9 nucleotides line up with TRBD1. This CDR3 region has 17 residues. The V gene's germline CDR1 is SGHRS and CDR2 YFSETQ. V lost 3 bases, J lost 4 bases, and 13 bases stayed unmatched. Written as DNA, the CDR3 is TGCGCCAGCAGCTACCCTCTCGGGACAGGGAGGTCCACTGAAGCTTTCTTT. Translated, it gives CASSYPLGTGRSTEAFF.

The genes are TRBV6-2 or TRBV6-3 and TRBJ2-1; 15 bases are a match to TRBD2. The ends lost 6 bases at V and 6 bases at J; junction bases unmatched: 12. This CDR3 has 18 residues. Per the germline V gene, CDR1 is MNHEY and CDR2 is SVGEGT. The CDR3 DNA follows: TGTGCCAGCAGCCTCGACGGACTAGCGGGAGGGCCCCCCAATGAGCAGTTCTTC. Protein sequence: CASSLDGLAGGPPNEQFF.

The V call is TRBV9, the J call TRBJ2-5; 14 bases match TRBD2. Germline CDR1 is SGDLS and CDR2 is YYNGEE. V lost 2 bases and J lost 5; bases outside the gene matches: 2. The CDR3 runs to 15 residues. CDR3 bases: TGTGCCAGCAGCGTGGGACTAGCGGGAGTGGAGACCCAGTACTTC. Residues: CASSVGLAGVETQYF.

The V call is TRBV5-4, the J call TRBJ1-1; no clear D gene. The V end lost 4 bases, the J end lost 3 bases, and 13 bases lay between the germline ends. CDR1 is SGHNT, CDR2 YYREEE, per germline (reference sequence). The CDR3 has 14 residues. CDR3 in amino acids: CASSEDFPDTEAFF. In DNA form, the CDR3 reads TGTGCCAGCAGCGAGGACTTCCCGGACACTGAAGCTTTCTTT.

As regards this clone: One junction end does not reproduce the germline sequence, and a read error may be involved. The rearrangement links TRBV4-1 to TRBJ2-7, with D possibly matching TRBD2 (6 bases). The CDR3 contains 10 residues. Germline V gene data show CDR1 as MGHRA and CDR2 as YSYEKL. The CDR3 nucleotides read TGCGCCAGCACCGACCGGGACTCCAACTTC. This gives the protein CASTDRDSNF.

This chain connects TRBV4-3 to TRBJ1-1, with D tentatively TRBD1 (6 bases). Deletions cut 4 bases from V and 0 bases from J, with 24 bases between. There are 19 residues in the CDR3. Germline V gene lookup returns CDR1 LGHNA and CDR2 YSLEER. The CDR3 nucleotides read TGCGCCAGCAGCCTACGTACCGCCAGGGGCGTGGGAATGAACACTGAAGCTTTCTTT. Translated, it gives CASSLRTARGVGMNTEAFF.

The genes are TRBV25-1 and TRBJ2-2; D perhaps matches TRBD1 (7 bases). This CDR3 contains 14 residues. CDR1 and CDR2 (germline): MGHDK, SYGVNS. Between the trimmed V and J ends, which lost 3 bases and 9 bases, there was a span of 14 bases. CDR3 coding DNA: TGTGCCAGCAGTGAGGCAGGAGGGGGCCGGGAGCTGTTTTTT. This encodes CASSEAGGGRELFF.

This chain links TRBV28 with TRBJ2-7, with a tentative D call TRBD2 (7 bases). The V gene lost 2 bases and the J gene lost 5 bases, with 16 bases spanning the gap. Germline V lookup: CDR1 MDHEN, CDR2 SYDVKM. The CDR3 contains 15 residues. This chain's CDR3 is CASSLPPREGDEQYF. The DNA of the CDR3 is TGTGCCAGCAGTTTACCCCCGAGGGAGGGGGACGAGCAGTACTTC.

This clone was counted once. The V call is TRBV18, the J call TRBJ2-7; 8 bases line up with TRBD1. Losses at the gene ends were 2 bases for V and 6 bases for J; bases not matched to a gene: 9. There are 15 residues in the CDR3. Looked up from germline, CDR1 is KGHSH and CDR2 is LQKENI. CDR3 region: CASSPTGAGGIEQYF. The CDR3 region has the DNA TGTGCCAGCTCACCAACGGGGGCAGGGGGCATCGAGCAGTACTTC.

The genes are TRBV5-6 and TRBJ2-7; 12 bases are a match to TRBD2. Germline V gene sequence: CDR1 SGHDT, CDR2 YYEEEE. V lost 4 bases to trimming and J lost 2 bases; unmatched junction nucleotides: 7. There are 16 residues in the CDR3. The CDR3 spells CASSTRRTSGTYEQYF. The CDR3 nucleotides read TGTGCCAGCAGCACGAGGCGGACTAGCGGGACCTACGAGCAGTACTTC.